This T cell receptor beta chain came from a study of vaccination effects on CD4 cells after COVID-19. CDR1 MGHRA and CDR2 YSYEKL come from the germline V gene. This CDR3 is 17 amino acids long. V was trimmed by 3 bases and J by 1 base, leaving 18 bases between them. Profiled with immunoSEQ multiplex PCR; TCRdb holds only in-frame clones, not every one. This table holds roughly 41,000 clones, roughly 66% found once. As for this clone: Its specificity is unknown.

Sequencing was preceded by expansion of antigen-specific CD4+ T cells with viral peptide pools in the ViraFEST assay. Following culture for around 10 days, CD4+ T cells were isolated. Nucleocapsid antibodies were negative in the vaccine recipients, who had never had SARS-CoV-2 infection. With around 10 ug/ml peptides and around 10 IU/ml IL-2, approximately 2.1 million PBMC per well were cultured. The clonotype was recovered from a human donor who received a COVID-19 vaccine. The input for sequencing was CD4+ T cells from PBMCs cultured with HCoV-OC43 spike peptides, taken before COVID-19 vaccination. The subset: HCoV-OC43 spike overlapping peptide pool stimulation. This sequence joins TRBV4-1 and TRBJ1-1; perhaps TRBD1 as D (6 bases). The chain's CDR3 is CASSQGLYRAGNTEAFF. The CDR3 coding sequence is TGCGCCAGCAGCCAGGGACTGTACAGGGCGGGGAACACTGAAGCTTTCTTT.